The 32 T cell receptor beta chains given below trace back to one sample, sequenced in a study of blood T cell repertoires in COVID-19. Profiling relied on immunoSEQ multiplex PCR, and the TCRdb table lists in-frame clones only, not all of them. Of a few hundred thousand clones detected, over 85% appear once; the ten largest clones hold under 3.5%. Sequences were obtained from PBMCs or T cells enriched from blood (not recorded which). Receptors were obtained from a woman aged 45 to 65 who had been exposed to COVID-19.

This chain joins TRBV2 and TRBJ2-3; the match to TRBD2 covers 8 bases. Germline CDR1 reads SNHLY; CDR2 reads FYNNEI. J was trimmed by 3 bases and V by 8 bases; bases with no gene match: 4. This CDR3 contains 13 residues. The CDR3 coding sequence is TGTGCCAGCGTTCGCGGGGGGACAGATACGCAGTATTTT. Encoded protein: CASVRGGTDTQYF.

The V and J genes are TRBV5-1 and TRBJ2-1, with TRBD2 identical over 11 bases. The CDR3 is made up of 19 amino acids. Germline-derived CDR1 and CDR2 are SGHRS and YFSETQ. Trimming cost V 0 bases and J 0 bases; bases outside gene matches: 8. The CDR3 coding sequence is TGCGCCAGCAGCTTGGGGGCTAGCGGGGGGCCGAGCTCCTACAATGAGCAGTTCTTC. Protein sequence: CASSLGASGGPSSYNEQFF.

This chain connects TRBV7-2 to TRBJ1-2; the D gene is possibly TRBD1 (5 bases). This CDR3 comprises 14 residues. Looked up from germline, CDR1 is SGHTA and CDR2 is FQGNSA. The V gene lost 4 bases and the J gene lost 4 bases, with 13 bases spanning the gap. CDR3 coding DNA: TGTGCCAGCAGCTCCAGCGGCGGGGGCTATGGCTACACCTTC. Protein: CASSSSGGGYGYTF.

This chain links TRBV9 with TRBJ2-5; 9 positions match TRBD1. CDR1 SGDLS and CDR2 YYNGEE come from the germline V gene. The junction had 14 bases not matched to a gene; V was cut back by 3 bases and J by 5 bases. The CDR3 has 17 residues. The CDR3 loop reads CASSGRSGTGREETQYF. The CDR3 nucleotides read TGTGCCAGCAGCGGACGCTCCGGGACAGGGAGGGAGGAGACCCAGTACTTC.

The genes are TRBV2 and TRBJ1-4; TRBD1 matches 7 bases. CDR1 and CDR2 from the germline V gene are SNHLY and FYNNEI. After removal of 6 bases from V and 3 bases from J, the junction contained 7 bases not matched to a gene. This CDR3 comprises 15 residues. CDR3 sequence: CASSENRGANEKLFF. In DNA form, the CDR3 reads TGTGCCAGCAGCGAAAACAGGGGTGCTAATGAAAAACTGTTTTTT.

This chain joins TRBV7-9 and TRBJ2-3; 9 bases align to TRBD2. V was clipped by 4 bases and J by 4 bases; unmatched bases: 9. Germline values: CDR1 SEHNR, CDR2 FQNEAQ (reference sequence). The CDR3 runs 16 residues. The CDR3 DNA reads as TGTGCCAGCAGCTCTTCCGGGACTAGCAAAGCAGATACGCAGTATTTT. It translates to CASSSSGTSKADTQYF. Looking up the rest from reference TRBV7-9 and TRBJ2-3 gives the full variable domain: DTGVSQNPRHKITKRGQNVTFRCDPISEHNRLYWYRQTLGQGPEFLTYFQNEAQLEKSRLLSDRFSAERPKGSFSTLEIQRTEQGDSAMYLCASSSSGTSKADTQYFGPGTRLTVL.

J is TRBJ2-7 and V is TRBV19; 8 bases line up with TRBD2. Trimming cost V 5 bases and J 2 bases; bases outside gene matches: 5. CDR1 is LNHDA, CDR2 SQIVND, per germline (reference sequence). The CDR3 sequence is 14 residues long. CDR3 sequence reads: CASSLSGVPYEQYF. For the CDR3, the DNA is TGTGCCAGTAGTCTTAGCGGGGTCCCCTACGAGCAGTACTTC.

This chain joins TRBV7-2 and TRBJ1-5; 8 bases align to TRBD1. V was clipped by 4 bases and J by 7 bases; unmatched bases: 9. Germline assignment: CDR1 SGHTA and CDR2 FQGNSA. The length of the CDR3 is 15 residues. CDR3 nucleotide sequence: TGTGCCAGCAGCTACTCGGACAGGGAGGGACAGCCCCAGCATTTT. This codes for CASSYSDREGQPQHF.

This clone was counted between two and nine times. The identical CDR3 is also encoded by other nucleotide sequences in the sample. This chain joins TRBV30 and TRBJ1-3; D gene unclear. The CDR3 sequence is 15 residues long. Germline V gene lookup returns CDR1 GTSNPN and CDR2 SVGIG (reference sequence). The germline V and J ends were trimmed by 0 bases and 0 bases, with 9 bases remaining between them. Here the CDR3 reads CAWSVGVGSGNTIYF. Written as DNA, the CDR3 is TGTGCCTGGAGTGTTGGTGTCGGCTCTGGAAACACCATATATTTT. Variable domain in full (rest from reference TRBV30 and TRBJ1-3): SQTIHQWPATLVQPVGSPLSLECTVEGTSNPNLYWYRQAAGRGLQLLFYSVGIGQISSEVPQNLSASRPQDRQFILSSKKLLLSDSGFYLCAWSVGVGSGNTIYFGEGSWLTVV.

The chain has TRBV7-4 and TRBJ1-1; D remains ambiguous. Germline assignment: CDR1 SGHVT and CDR2 SQSDAQ. The CDR3 consists of 15 residues. Trimming stripped 5 bases from V and 6 bases from J, with 19 bases between. CDR3: CASSPLEIIRSEAFF. DNA for the CDR3: TGTGCCAGCAGCCCTTTGGAGATAATACGGTCTGAAGCTTTCTTT.

This rearrangement joins TRBV19 to TRBJ1-6; D may be TRBD1 (6 bases). Trimming removed 7 bases from V and 1 base from J, with 17 bases in between. The V gene's germline CDR1 is LNHDA and CDR2 SQIVND (reference sequence). There are 17 residues in the CDR3. The CDR3 region is CASNPLGTMSYNSPLHF. The DNA of the CDR3 is TGTGCCAGTAACCCTCTGGGGACAATGTCCTATAATTCACCCCTCCACTTT.

The rearrangement uses TRBV20-1 and TRBJ1-4, with 8 bases lining up with TRBD1. The length of the CDR3 is 11 residues. Germline V lookup: CDR1 DFQATT, CDR2 SNEGSKA (reference sequence). The junction had 2 bases not matched to a gene; V was cut back by 2 bases and J by 12 bases. DNA of the CDR3: TGCAGTGCTAGAATACAGGGGGAACTGTTTTTT. As protein: CSARIQGELFF.

J is TRBJ2-1 and V is TRBV5-1; weak D call: TRBD1 (6 bases). The V end lost 4 bases, the J end lost 7 bases, and 18 bases lay between the germline ends. CDR3 size: 15 residues. Germline V gene data show CDR1 as SGHRS and CDR2 as YFSETQ. The CDR3 protein is CASSPTGTNRNEQFF. DNA of the CDR3: TGCGCCAGCAGCCCCACAGGGACAAATAGGAATGAGCAGTTCTTC.

V gene TRBV4-1 combines with J gene TRBJ2-2, with TRBD2 matching 7 bases. Germline V CDR1 and CDR2: MGHRA, YSYEKL. The CDR3 has 15 amino acids. The V gene end was trimmed by 6 bases and the J gene end by 2 bases; junction bases not matched to a gene: 6. DNA for the CDR3: TGCGCCAGCAGTTTCCCGGGGGGTAACACCGGGGAGCTGTTTTTT. Amino acids: CASSFPGGNTGELFF.

The chain is built from TRBV2 and TRBJ2-2; possibly TRBD1 for D (5 bases). This CDR3 is 14 amino acids long. Trimming removed 5 bases at V and 5 bases at J, with 12 bases between. CDR1 and CDR2 (germline): SNHLY, FYNNEI. The CDR3 region has the DNA TGTGCCAGCAGTCGAAGGCAGGGTACCGGGGAGCTGTTTTTT. Amino acids: CASSRRQGTGELFF.

The genes are TRBV5-1 and TRBJ2-1, with a tentative D call TRBD1 (8 bases). Germline V gene lookup returns CDR1 SGHRS and CDR2 YFSETQ. Trimming left V 2 bases short and J 7 bases short, with 16 bases between. The CDR3 sequence is 15 residues long. The CDR3 nucleotides read TGCGCCAGCAGCTTTGGACAGGGAGGGCTAAATGAGCAGTTCTTC. It yields the protein CASSFGQGGLNEQFF.

The rearrangement joins TRBV18 to TRBJ1-1; 7 positions agree with TRBD1. The CDR3 length is 13 residues. Per germline, CDR1 KGHSH and CDR2 LQKENI. The V gene end was trimmed by 6 bases and the J gene end by 6 bases; junction bases not matched to a gene: 7. The CDR3 spells CASSPWDSSEAFF. The CDR3 coding sequence is TGTGCCAGCTCTCCCTGGGACAGCTCTGAAGCTTTCTTT.

This clone occurred once. The chain combines TRBV21-1 with TRBJ1-6; the table assigns TRBD1, which was not confirmed against the DNA. TRBV21-1 is a recognized pseudogene. The CDR3 runs to 17 residues. The CDR3 DNA reads TGTGCCAGCAGCAAGGGGGACAGGAGAGAACGTAATTCACCCCTCCACTTT. Translation gives CASSKGDRRERNSPLHF.

This chain links TRBV5-1 with TRBJ1-1, with TRBD1 as a possible D gene (6 bases). The V gene's germline CDR1 is SGHRS and CDR2 YFSETQ. This CDR3 has 15 residues. Between the trimmed V and J ends, which lost 1 base and 1 base, there was a span of 11 bases. This CDR3 reads CASSLSQGKNTEAFF. Here the CDR3 DNA reads TGCGCCAGCAGCTTGTCTCAGGGGAAGAACACTGAAGCTTTCTTT.

On this clone itself: Other DNA sequences in this specimen translate into the identical CDR3. The chain couples TRBV10-3 to TRBJ2-7; D unclear. V lost 3 bases and J 2 bases, leaving 8 bases between the germline ends. Per germline, CDR1 ENHRY and CDR2 SYGVKD. This CDR3 region has 13 residues. The CDR3 loop reads CAISDTAPYEQYF. CDR3 bases: TGTGCCATCAGTGACACCGCGCCCTACGAGCAGTACTTC.

This clone was counted a single time. The rearrangement joins TRBV28 to TRBJ1-1, with no clear D. The ends were cut back, 0 bases at V and 1 base at J, with 9 bases in the middle. The CDR3 contains 15 residues. CDR1 and CDR2 (germline): MDHEN, SYDVKM. CDR3 in DNA: TGTGCCAGCAGTTTATGGACAACGACGAACACTGAAGCTTTCTTT. This translates into CASSLWTTTNTEAFF.

This clone was counted once. The rearrangement links TRBV19 to TRBJ2-2, with 7 bases lining up with TRBD2. CDR1 LNHDA and CDR2 SQIVND come from the germline V gene (reference sequence). Trimming cost V 6 bases and J 0 bases; bases outside gene matches: 7. The CDR3 contains 16 residues. CDR3 in amino acids: CASRRGGLANTGELFF. As DNA, the CDR3 is TGTGCCAGTAGGAGGGGAGGACTAGCGAACACCGGGGAGCTGTTTTTT.

The chain recombines TRBV19 with TRBJ1-4, with 8 bases lining up with TRBD1. From germline, CDR1 is LNHDA and CDR2 SQIVND (reference sequence). CDR3 size: 14 residues. The V gene end was trimmed by 5 bases and the J gene end by 8 bases; junction bases not matched to a gene: 7. As DNA, the CDR3 is TGTGCCAGTAGTCCGTCGACAGGGGTCGAAAAACTGTTTTTT. Protein product: CASSPSTGVEKLFF.

This clone was recorded only once. The chain joins TRBV5-4 to TRBJ1-3; D perhaps matches TRBD1 (5 bases). The V gene's germline CDR1 is SGHNT and CDR2 YYREEE (reference sequence). CDR3 size: 15 residues. V shed 4 bases and J shed 4 bases, with 15 bases lying between them. As DNA, the CDR3 is TGTGCCAGCAGCCCCTCCATGGGGCCCGGAAACACCATATATTTT. Protein sequence: CASSPSMGPGNTIYF.

V usage is TRBV9 and J usage is TRBJ2-6; TRBD1 aligns across 7 bases. CDR3 size: 16 residues. J was trimmed by 0 bases and V by 3 bases; bases with no gene match: 3. CDR1 and CDR2 (germline): SGDLS, YYNGEE. CDR3 amino acids: CASSAGQHSGANVLTF. CDR3 DNA: TGTGCCAGCAGCGCGGGACAGCACTCTGGGGCCAACGTCCTGACTTTC.

This clone has just one count. The chain uses TRBV28 and TRBJ1-5; no clear D gene. This CDR3 has 12 amino acids. V was cut by 2 bases and J by 5 bases, with 4 bases left in between. The germline CDR1 and CDR2 sequences are MDHEN and SYDVKM. The CDR3 DNA reads TGTGCCAGCAGTTTACAGGATCAGCCCCAGCATTTT. Translation gives CASSLQDQPQHF.

In this sample, this clone turned up a few times. For the CDR3, the DNA is TGTGCCAGCTCAGTTACTCCACTGACAGCAGGGCCAACCTACGAGCAGTACTTC. Protein: CASSVTPLTAGPTYEQYF. The gene calls are TRBV18 and TRBJ2-7; TRBD1 is a possible D gene (5 bases). V was pared by 5 bases and J by 2 bases, with 25 bases between. The CDR3 sequence is 18 residues long. CDR1 and CDR2 from the germline V gene are KGHSH and LQKENI.

The rearrangement links TRBV30 to TRBJ2-5, with a possible D match to TRBD2 (5 bases). CDR1 is GTSNPN, CDR2 SVGIG, per germline (reference sequence). The CDR3 runs to 13 residues. The V and J ends lost 3 bases and 1 base respectively, with 9 bases between them. The CDR3 loop is CAWRGSFQETQYF. CDR3 coding DNA: TGTGCCTGGAGGGGGAGTTTCCAAGAGACCCAGTACTTC.

The chain uses TRBV4-2 and TRBJ2-2, with D possibly matching TRBD2 (5 bases). Trimming pared 0 bases from V and 8 bases from J, leaving 13 bases between. Germline CDR1 and CDR2: LGHNA and YNFKEQ. The CDR3 consists of 15 residues. CDR3: CASSQDYSRGGELFF. The CDR3 bases are TGTGCCAGCAGCCAAGATTACTCCCGGGGAGGGGAGCTGTTTTTT.

The chain has TRBV9 and TRBJ2-2; possibly TRBD2 for D (6 bases). The CDR3 is 12 amino acids. The germline V and J ends were trimmed by 7 bases and 6 bases, with 10 bases remaining between them. Germline values: CDR1 SGDLS, CDR2 YYNGEE. CDR3 nucleotides: TGTGCCAGCGGAGGGAAGGCCGGGGAGCTGTTTTTT. This sequence encodes CASGGKAGELFF.

The chain links TRBV9 to TRBJ2-7, with 7 bases fitting TRBD1. In germline, CDR1 is SGDLS, CDR2 YYNGEE. The CDR3 sequence is 15 residues long. With V trimmed by 4 bases and J by 0 bases, 7 bases remained unmatched. CDR3 nucleotide sequence: TGTGCCAGCAGCCCCGGGACAGTCACCTCCTACGAGCAGTACTTC. Translation: CASSPGTVTSYEQYF.

This clone was seen just once. The V call is TRBV28, the J call TRBJ1-4; perhaps TRBD1 as D (5 bases). Trimming shortened V by 3 bases and J by 4 bases, and 15 bases separated the two germline ends. The CDR3 is made up of 16 amino acids. The germline V gene has CDR1 MDHEN and CDR2 SYDVKM. The CDR3 DNA reads as TGTGCCAGCAGTTTTGGCGGGGGTGAGATTAATGAAAAACTGTTTTTT. Translation gives CASSFGGGEINEKLFF.